This T cell receptor (beta chain) was obtained from a study of regulatory and conventional T cells in RAG deficiency (dated by TCRdb to the late 2010s). With respect to the entire study: The study used high-throughput TCR beta sequencing to compare repertoire diversity and composition of Treg, conventional CD4+ and CD8+ T cells between RAG-deficient patients and healthy controls. Overall study outcomes, separate from this receptor: In Omenn syndrome and CID/AS patients compared with controls, roughly 100-fold fewer unique TCR beta sequences were detected from Treg cells, versus approximately 9.2-fold fewer for other subsets. RAG-deficient patients showed markedly lower Shannon entropy and higher Simpson indices than control T-cell subpopulations. Some T-cell subset analyses were not done for some subjects. Sorted CD25-high CD127-low cells from Omenn syndrome patients may represent peripherally activated cells rather than bona fide Treg cells. All patient T-cell subsets had shorter CDR3 lengths; Omenn syndrome patients showed >80% Treg-Tconv repertoire overlap at nucleotide and amino acid level.

Library prep was done by the immunoSEQ multiplex PCR assay. Rearranged TCR beta chain products were amplified from genomic DNA of sorted T-cell subsets and sequenced. In the source study's methods: Shannon entropy and Simpson indices were used to measure the diversity of productive TCR beta rearrangements in each repertoire. To gauge clonal expansion, the frequencies of the 100 most abundant productive TCR beta clonotypes among total reads were added together. The TRB repertoires were scored with a self-reactivity index built on which amino acids appear at CDR3beta positions 6 and 7. Two-way ANOVA was applied to the repertoire analyses, whereas Student t or Mann-Whitney tests were applied to the flow cytometric analyses. Sourced from immuneACCESS, this table was stored by TCRdb with only in-frame sequences that have V and J called. A share of the clones is absent; for the studies checked, an unresolved V gene accounts for under half, and the remainder has no known explanation. That table supplies the V and J calls and clone size; D and trimming were determined from the DNA. Here the sample has about 46,000 clones; just under 90% occur a single time. The ten largest clones represent roughly 0.51% of the sample.

Before genomic DNA was extracted, conventional CD4+ T cells were isolated from blood as CD25-low CD127-high cells. Repertoire analyses used roughly eight healthy control donors as the comparison group. Trimming at the junction amounts to 0 bases on V and 3 bases on J, and the germline ends lie 6 bases apart. CDR1 and CDR2, looked up from the germline V gene (reference sequence), are GTSNPN and SVGIG. The CDR3 runs 12 residues from the cysteine to the phenylalanine. The CDR3 DNA has 36 bases and is translated from base 1. As to this clone: The antigen it recognizes is unknown. One base away there is no much larger clone; base qualities are not given.

Separately, the same data were catalogued under a study of regulatory T cells. Taken from the second paper: The multiplex PCR relied on 52 forward TRBV primers and 13 reverse TRBJ primers, and amplification bias was corrected through assay-based and computational methods. Repertoires from patients had restricted unique TRB V-J pairs and skewed V and J gene usage, with the strongest effect in regulatory T cells. The study compared T-cell receptor beta repertoires of sorted regulatory, conventional CD4+ and CD8+ T cells between CD3G-deficient patients and healthy controls. Ficoll density separation was used to isolate peripheral blood mononuclear cells. Rearranged TRB loci were amplified from genomic DNA by multiplex PCR within the immunoSEQ assay. An Illumina HiSeq platform was used to sequence the TRB amplicons. Custom algorithms error-filtered the raw sequences and aligned the raw sequences to reference gene sequences, after which the immunoSEQ online tools were used for analysis. Productive and nonproductive TRB rearrangement frequencies were evaluated among both unique and total sequences. For group comparisons, t tests, Mann-Whitney tests or two-way ANOVA were performed in Prism software.

This chain is built from TRBV30 and TRBJ2-7, with the identity of the D gene unclear. Sequenced material: CD4+ effector T cells sorted from blood. This clonotype was obtained from a human donor in good health. The CDR3 region has the sequence CAWSVKGYEQYF. At the DNA level, the sequence is TGTGCCTGGAGTGTAAAGGGCTACGAGCAGTACTTC. Beyond the CDR3, the reference TRBV30 and TRBJ2-7 genes provide the residues; the full variable domain reads: SQTIHQWPATLVQPVGSPLSLECTVEGTSNPNLYWYRQAAGRGLQLLFYSVGIGQISSEVPQNLSASRPQDRQFILSSKKLLLSDSGFYLCAWSVKGYEQYFGPGTRLTVT.